This T cell receptor (beta chain) was found in a study of blood T cells in healthy people across ages. A second PCR of roughly 7 to 11 cycles used a sample-barcoded 5' primer and a J-beta primer mix. Each CDR3 protein is one row after TCRdb ran MiXCR on the 5' RACE reads. The data contain about 750,000 distinct CDR3 sequences, roughly 53% of them seen just once; the ten biggest clones take up about two fifths. Germline assignment: CDR1 SGHRS and CDR2 YFSETQ. This CDR3 is 14 amino acids long. Material for sequencing was blood. The chain uses TRBV5-1 and TRBJ2-4, with TRBD1 identical over 9 bases. The end of the DNA aligns better with TRBJ2-7, so the J call may be wrong. The receptor was derived from an elderly man in good health. CDR3 residues: CASSLGDRVHEQYF. CDR3 sequence (DNA): TGCGCCAGCAGCTTGGGGGACAGGGTTCACGAGCAGTACTTC.